This T cell receptor beta chain was retrieved from a study of control samples from healthy donors and cancer patients. Germline loops: CDR1 MNHEY, CDR2 SVGAGI. The CDR3 loop spans 13 amino acids. The V and J ends lost 2 bases and 7 bases, in that order; junction bases with no gene match: 2. Using immunoSEQ multiplex PCR, the repertoire was profiled, and TCRdb retains in-frame clones only, with some absent. The table has about 49,000 clones, just over 85% seen once. This clonotype was obtained from a woman aged 45-65 years with lung cancer. The sample comprised PBMCs. This chain uses TRBV6-5 with TRBJ2-1; 7 nucleotides line up with TRBD2. The CDR3 loop reads CASSYGGGNEQFF. In nucleotides, the CDR3 is TGTGCCAGCAGTTACGGGGGGGGTAATGAGCAGTTCTTC.